This record concerns one T cell receptor beta chain sequence. This sample stems from a study of OX40 agonist ivuxolimab in advanced cancers. Across the whole study: Participants could have had prior anti-PD-1, anti-PD-L1 or anti-CTLA-4 therapy, and roughly 40% had some.

Sampling of blood occurred at baseline, cycle 4 day 1, and cycle 7 day 1. TCRdb's copy holds only in-frame clones and misses some; the assay was immunoSEQ multiplex PCR. In the table there are around 83,000 clones, about 90% of which are singletons. The sample here was CD4+ or CD8+ T cells sorted from blood, taken in a trial of the OX40 agonist ivuxolimab. The clonotype originates from an adult with an advanced solid tumor such as melanoma, head and neck, liver or kidney cancer.

CDR3 protein: CASSLEATVHEQYF. The CDR3 nucleotides are TGCGCCAGCAGCTTGGAGGCCACGGTACACGAGCAGTACTTC. V gene TRBV5-1 combines with J gene TRBJ2-7; D is uncertain. The length of the CDR3 is 14 residues. The V gene lost 0 bases and the J gene lost 5 bases, with 12 bases spanning the gap. Germline V gives CDR1 SGHRS, CDR2 YFSETQ.